Shown below are 19 T cell receptor beta chains from a single sample sequenced in a study of vaccination and CD4 T cells after COVID-19 (dated by TCRdb to between 2022 and 2023). No antigen has been assigned to these receptors. This specimen's treatment or condition label, interpreted: 10-day PBMC culture with coronavirus spike peptide pools or control peptides (ViraFEST assay). Library generation was performed with PCR. Sequencing was performed on an Illumina iSeq 100. TCR sequencing of DNA from cultured CD4+ T cells used the Oncomine TCR Beta short-read assay at the Johns Hopkins FTIC core. In-frame beta chains were kept once TCRdb had trimmed the public reads at Q25 with fastp and called clones with MiXCR. Rows are unified per CDR3 protein, each entry keeping the most common DNA and genes. This sample holds approximately 15,000 distinct CDR3 sequences; about 38% were observed only once. The ten largest clones capture 20% to 25% of the sample.

The material sequenced was cultured CD4+ T cells from blood. These receptor sequences come from a human donor with COVID-19.

The chain is built from TRBV10-3 and TRBJ2-2; 10 bases are a match to TRBD1. Germline-derived CDR1 and CDR2 are ENHRY and SYGVKD. This CDR3 has 15 amino acids. The trim removed 4 bases at V and 3 bases at J, leaving 2 bases unmatched. CDR3 in DNA: TGTGCCATCAGTGTAGGGACAGGGGACACCGGGGAGCTGTTTTTT. Translated, it gives CAISVGTGDTGELFF.

V gene TRBV10-1 combines with J gene TRBJ2-3; 10 bases fit TRBD2. Trimming at V came to 5 bases and at J to 5 bases, leaving 28 bases not matched to a gene. CDR1 is WNHNN and CDR2 is SYGVQD in the germline V gene (reference sequence). CDR3 length: 22 amino acids. The CDR3 nucleotides are TGCGCCAGCAGTACCACCCCGGGACAGGTCGCTAGCGGGGGCATCCGGAAAGATACGCAGTATTTT. Protein: CASSTTPGQVASGGIRKDTQYF.

The chain combines TRBV19 with TRBJ2-2, with D possibly TRBD2 on 6 matching bases. The V end was cut by 6 bases, the J end by 6 bases, with 8 bases between. The CDR3 contains 12 residues. Germline values: CDR1 LNHDA, CDR2 SQIVND (reference sequence). The CDR3 is CASRLAPGELFF. As DNA, the CDR3 is TGTGCCAGTAGACTAGCCCCCGGGGAGCTGTTTTTT.

The table lists this clonotype with a few counts. The chain carries TRBV6-1 and TRBJ1-1; 9 positions match TRBD1. Trimming cost V 6 bases and J 6 bases; bases outside gene matches: 14. CDR3 length: 16 amino acids. Germline V lookup: CDR1 MNHNS, CDR2 SASEGT. The CDR3 DNA is TGTGCCAGCAGCGTGAAACCTAAAGGACAGGGGCCTGAAGCTTTCTTT. Encoded protein: CASSVKPKGQGPEAFF.

This clonotype was detected only a few times. V gene TRBV6-1 combines with J gene TRBJ1-2; 11 nucleotides line up with TRBD1. Germline loops: CDR1 MNHNS, CDR2 SASEGT. The ends lost 7 bases at V and 2 bases at J; junction bases unmatched: 3. The CDR3 extends over 14 amino acids. CDR3 DNA: TGTGCCAGCACTCGGACAGGGGGCAACTATGGCTACACCTTC. Protein product: CASTRTGGNYGYTF.

A few counts support this clonotype. This chain links TRBV7-3 with TRBJ1-1; unclear D gene. The germline gives CDR1 SGHTA, CDR2 FQGTGA. V was trimmed by 3 bases and J by 0 bases, leaving 5 bases between them. The CDR3 length is 13 residues. DNA for the CDR3: TGTGCCAGCAGCTTGATAGTGAACACTGAAGCTTTCTTT. This translates into CASSLIVNTEAFF.

CDR3 sequence (DNA): TGTGCCACCAGTGATTTCGAGCGGGGCGAGTTCTACGAGCAGTACTTC. This translates into CATSDFERGEFYEQYF. The rearrangement links TRBV24-1 to TRBJ2-7; 7 bases fit TRBD2. The junction had 8 bases not matched to a gene; V was cut back by 1 base and J by 3 bases. CDR1 KGHDR and CDR2 SFDVKD come from the germline V gene. This CDR3 has 16 residues.

This chain uses TRBV12-3 or TRBV12-4 with TRBJ1-1; D remains unclear. There are 13 residues in the CDR3. V was clipped by 3 bases and J by 11 bases, with 16 bases between them. The CDR3 nucleotides read TGTGCCAGCAGTTTGGGCAAGGGTATTTATGCTTTCTTT. Its translation: CASSLGKGIYAFF.

This clonotype has a handful of counts. This chain joins TRBV15 and TRBJ2-1; 7 nucleotides agree with TRBD1. This CDR3 comprises 16 residues. In germline, CDR1 is LNHNV, CDR2 YYDKDF (reference sequence). V shed 3 bases, J shed 5 bases, and the junction held 10 bases outside the gene matches. The chain's CDR3 is CATSSETGAGNNEQFF. As DNA, the CDR3 is TGTGCCACCAGCAGTGAAACAGGGGCCGGGAACAATGAGCAGTTCTTC. Filled out from reference TRBV15 and TRBJ2-1, the complete variable domain reads DAMVIQNPRYQVTQFGKPVTLSCSQTLNHNVMYWYQQKSSQAPKLLFHYYDKDFNNEADTPDNFQSRRPNTSFCFLDIRSPGLGDTAMYLCATSSETGAGNNEQFFGPGTRLTVL.

The chain carries TRBV15 and TRBJ2-3; 7 nucleotides match TRBD1. CDR3 size: 15 residues. Germline assignment: CDR1 LNHNV and CDR2 YYDKDF (reference sequence). The trim removed 3 bases at V and 5 bases at J, leaving 8 bases unmatched. CDR3 bases: TGTGCCACCAGCAGGGCGAGGGGGCTTGGAGATACGCAGTATTTT. This encodes CATSRARGLGDTQYF.

This clonotype showed up just a few times. The chain joins TRBV6-2 or TRBV6-3 to TRBJ1-1; D uncertain. V lost 7 bases and J 1 base, leaving 7 bases between the germline ends. The CDR3 covers 12 residues. Germline V gives CDR1 MNHEY, CDR2 SVGEGT. In DNA form, the CDR3 reads TGTGCCAGCAAAGAGCCGAACACTGAAGCTTTCTTT. Protein: CASKEPNTEAFF.

The chain carries TRBV2 and TRBJ1-4; unclear D gene. The germline V gene has CDR1 SNHLY and CDR2 FYNNEI. The V end lost 4 bases, the J end lost 1 base, and 4 bases lay between the germline ends. The CDR3 is made up of 13 amino acids. CDR3 sequence reads: CASSVQTNEKLFF. Written as DNA, the CDR3 is TGTGCCAGCAGTGTTCAAACTAATGAAAAACTGTTTTTT.

V and J are TRBV6-4 and TRBJ1-5; 7 bases are a match to TRBD1. The CDR3 has 13 residues. Germline trimming cut 8 bases from V and 3 bases from J; bases unmatched to any gene: 4. Germline values: CDR1 MRHNA, CDR2 SNTAGT. In DNA, the CDR3 is TGTGCCAGCTCCGGGACAGCCAATCAGCCCCAGCATTTT. Its translation is CASSGTANQPQHF.

This clonotype was seen once. This chain uses TRBV19 with TRBJ1-5; 7 bases are shared with TRBD1. The germline V gene has CDR1 LNHDA and CDR2 SQIVND (reference sequence). V was pared by 7 bases and J by 4 bases, with 7 bases of the junction left unmatched. The CDR3 contains 14 residues. CDR3 loop: CASMETGPNQPQHF. DNA of the CDR3: TGTGCCAGTATGGAGACAGGGCCAAATCAGCCCCAGCATTTT.

The CDR3 reads CASSLAGGQFNEQFF. Written as DNA, the CDR3 is TGTGCCAGCAGCTTAGCGGGGGGGCAGTTCAATGAGCAGTTCTTC. The chain is built from TRBV7-2 and TRBJ2-1, with D possibly TRBD2 on 7 matching bases. Germline-derived CDR1 and CDR2 are SGHTA and FQGNSA. The CDR3 sequence is 15 residues long. V was trimmed by 0 bases and J by 6 bases, leaving 12 bases between them.

This clonotype was counted between two and nine times. The chain joins TRBV7-2 to TRBJ1-1; the D is unclear. This CDR3 is built from 15 residues. Germline lookup yields CDR1 SGHTA and CDR2 FQGNSA. Trimming removed 5 bases from V and 0 bases from J, with 13 bases in between. The CDR3 is CASSPPGRLNTEAFF. CDR3 nucleotide sequence: TGTGCCAGCAGCCCACCCGGACGGCTGAACACTGAAGCTTTCTTT.

The chain combines TRBV6-1 with TRBJ1-1; the match to TRBD1 covers 10 bases. The V and J ends lost 6 bases and 3 bases, in that order; junction bases with no gene match: 10. CDR1 is MNHNS, CDR2 SASEGT, per germline. The CDR3 extends over 16 amino acids. CDR3: CASRFNRGTGDTEAFF. The DNA for the CDR3 is TGTGCCAGCAGGTTTAACCGGGGGACAGGGGACACTGAAGCTTTCTTT.

In this sample, this clonotype turned up a few times. The CDR3 region is CAWSGLGQGADQPQHF. In nucleotides, the CDR3 is TGTGCCTGGAGTGGGTTGGGACAGGGGGCGGACCAGCCCCAGCATTTT. The chain employs TRBV30 and TRBJ1-5; 12 bases match TRBD1. Germline trimming cut 1 base from V and 7 bases from J; bases unmatched to any gene: 8. Germline values: CDR1 GTSNPN, CDR2 SVGIG (reference sequence). The CDR3 spans 16 residues.

Remarks on this clonotype: An end of the junction does not agree with germline; a read error may underlie this. The chain has TRBV7-7 and TRBJ2-3, with TRBD1 as a possible D gene (6 bases). Looked up from germline, CDR1 is SSHAT and CDR2 is FNYEAQ (reference sequence). The CDR3 totals 13 residues. CDR3 amino acids: CASSPQGADTQYF. CDR3 bases: TGTGCTAGCAGCCCACAGGGAGCAGATACGCAGTATTTT.